The 5 T cell receptor beta chains given below trace back to one sample, sequenced in a study of long-term antiretroviral therapy in people with HIV. The immunoSEQ assay was v3.0, run at survey level. Method: immunoSEQ multiplex PCR; TCRdb's copy keeps in-frame clones and lacks some. The sample lists tens of thousands of clones; 82% were seen once. The material was unsorted PBMCs, obtained 2.9 years after starting antiretroviral therapy. The receptors come from a man in his fifties or sixties with HIV.

This chain uses TRBV6-1 with TRBJ1-2; TRBD1 might be the D (5 bases). V lost 4 bases and J lost 8, with 17 bases in between. Per germline, CDR1 MNHNS and CDR2 SASEGT. CDR3 length: 14 amino acids. The CDR3 DNA reads as TGTGCCAGCAGTGGGGGGACGGCCGTTGGAGGCTACACCTTC. Its protein product is CASSGGTAVGGYTF.

The chain employs TRBV20-1 and TRBJ2-7; D is unresolved. This CDR3 is built from 10 residues. V lost 3 bases, J lost 4 bases, and 4 bases lay in between. Germline V CDR1 and CDR2: DFQATT, SNEGSKA (reference sequence). The CDR3 loop is CSARLYEQYF. In DNA, the CDR3 is TGCAGTGCTAGGTTATACGAGCAGTACTTC.

The chain is built from TRBV15 and TRBJ2-1, with D possibly called TRBD1 or TRBD2 (5 bases each). Per the germline V gene, CDR1 is LNHNV and CDR2 is YYDKDF (reference sequence). The CDR3 has 14 residues. V was trimmed by 5 bases and J by 1 base, leaving 9 bases between them. CDR3 region: CATSGDQSYNEQFF. In nucleotides, the CDR3 is TGTGCCACCAGCGGGGACCAGTCCTACAATGAGCAGTTCTTC.

The chain links TRBV11-1 to TRBJ2-1; 9 nucleotides match TRBD2. V was pared by 4 bases and J by 4 bases, with 8 bases of the junction left unmatched. Germline assignment: CDR1 SGHAT and CDR2 FQDESV (reference sequence). This CDR3 contains 16 residues. CDR3 in amino acids: CASSSRASGGYNEQFF. The CDR3 DNA is TGTGCCAGCAGCTCCCGGGCCAGCGGGGGGTACAATGAGCAGTTCTTC.

DNA of the CDR3: TGTGCCTGGAATAATGGGGCTGCCTACGAGCAGTACTTC. This translates into CAWNNGAAYEQYF. The chain couples TRBV30 to TRBJ2-7; D may be TRBD1 (5 bases). Between the trimmed V and J ends, which lost 4 bases and 2 bases, there was a span of 12 bases. This CDR3 spans 13 amino acids. Germline V gene lookup returns CDR1 GTSNPN and CDR2 SVGIG (reference sequence). Combining the CDR3 with reference TRBV30 and TRBJ2-7 gives the whole variable domain SQTIHQWPATLVQPVGSPLSLECTVEGTSNPNLYWYRQAAGRGLQLLFYSVGIGQISSEVPQNLSASRPQDRQFILSSKKLLLSDSGFYLCAWNNGAAYEQYFGPGTRLTVT.